This is a list of T cell receptor beta chains from one sample in a study of T cell responses to AZD1222 COVID-19 vaccine. Sequenced by immunoSEQ multiplex PCR; TCRdb stores in-frame clones only, minus some. This sample carries approximately 300,000 clones, approximately 94% of them seen once, and the ten largest clones take 0.5% to 0.7%. This specimen consisted of peripheral blood, obtained 28 days after the second AZD1222 dose. The receptors here all came from an adult who received the AZD1222 COVID-19 vaccine. Both conserved end residues are part of each CDR3. A D gene is named only where the DNA matches it firmly. Clone size is stated in some rows and not others, as once, few, many or a class when expanded.

J gene | D gene | clone size | V gene | CDR3 protein | CDR3 DNA
TRBJ1-6 | - | - | TRBV7-8 | CASSFFGLGGNSPLHF | TGTGCCAGCAGTTTTTTTGGATTGGGGGGAAATTCACCCCTCCACTTT
TRBJ2-2 | TRBD2 | - | TRBV7-3 | CASSPKISGRANGELFF | TGTGCCAGCAGCCCTAAGATTAGCGGGAGGGCCAACGGGGAGCTGTTTTTT
TRBJ2-6 | - | - | TRBV9 | CASSAGWGAGANVLTF | TGTGCCAGCAGCGCGGGGTGGGGCGCTGGGGCCAACGTCCTGACTTTC
TRBJ1-6 | TRBD1 | once | TRBV10-3 | CASGQGSSSYNSPLHF | TGTGCCTCTGGACAGGGGTCGAGCTCCTATAATTCACCCCTCCACTTT
TRBJ1-2 | - | - | TRBV7-8 | CASSLYRAYGYTF | TGTGCCAGCAGCTTATACAGGGCCTATGGCTACACCTTC
TRBJ2-1 | TRBD2 | - | TRBV5-5 | CASSLSGGATLYNEQFF | TGTGCCAGCAGCTTGTCCGGGGGGGCAACCCTTTACAATGAGCAGTTCTTC
TRBJ2-7 | TRBD1 | once | TRBV5-1 | CASSLVGQGAAHEQYF | TGCGCCAGCAGCTTGGTGGGACAGGGGGCTGCCCACGAGCAGTACTTC
TRBJ1-4 | - | - | TRBV24-1 | CATSDPKQGRAGSNEKLFF | TGTGCCACCAGTGACCCTAAACAGGGACGTGCCGGTTCTAATGAAAAACTGTTTTTT
TRBJ2-3 | - | many | TRBV5-1 | CASSLRGTDTQYF | TGCGCCAGCAGCTTGAGGGGGACAGATACGCAGTATTTT
TRBJ2-7 | TRBD1 | - | TRBV7-8 | CASSLAEGTGPYEQYF | TGTGCCAGCAGCTTAGCTGAAGGGACAGGCCCATACGAGCAGTACTTC
TRBJ2-7 | - | - | TRBV5-1 | CASSLAGISYEQYF | TGCGCCAGCAGCTTGGCGGGGATCTCCTACGAGCAGTACTTC
TRBJ1-2 | TRBD1 | - | TRBV23-1 | CASSHQFPPPGQGHGYTF | TGCGCCAGCAGTCATCAATTCCCCCCCCCGGGACAGGGACATGGCTACACCTTC
TRBJ1-5 | TRBD1 | - | TRBV10-3 | CAISEWGGQDNQPQHF | TGTGCCATCAGTGAGTGGGGGGGACAGGACAATCAGCCCCAGCATTTT
TRBJ1-1 | - | - | TRBV27 | CASSPRGWGVEAFF | TGTGCCAGCAGTCCGCGAGGGTGGGGCGTTGAAGCTTTCTTT
TRBJ2-6 | - | - | TRBV2 | CASSLRLDPSGANVLTF | TGTGCCAGCAGTTTACGACTAGACCCCTCCGGGGCCAACGTCCTGACTTTC
TRBJ2-2 | - | - | TRBV24-1 | CATSDSRAANTGELFF | TGTGCCACCAGTGATTCCCGGGCAGCGAACACCGGGGAGCTGTTTTTT
TRBJ1-1 | - | - | TRBV19 | CASSTGGRNTEAFF | TGTGCCAGTAGTACGGGAGGGCGGAACACTGAAGCTTTCTTT
TRBJ1-2 | - | - | TRBV12-3/TRBV12-4 | CASRTASYGYTF | TGTGCCAGCAGGACAGCCTCCTATGGCTACACCTTC
TRBJ1-1 | - | - | TRBV18 | CASSSQGNTEAFF | TGTGCCAGCTCATCACAAGGGAACACTGAAGCTTTCTTT
TRBJ1-6 | - | - | TRBV28 | CASKGQTIYNSPLHF | TGTGCCAGCAAGGGGCAGACAATCTATAATTCACCCCTCCACTTT
TRBJ2-7 | - | - | TRBV4-2 | CASPEEGSYEQYF | TGTGCCAGCCCAGAGGAGGGATCCTACGAGCAGTACTTC
TRBJ1-6 | TRBD1 | - | TRBV4-1 | CASSQEQGSPLHF | TGCGCCAGCAGCCAAGAACAGGGGTCACCCCTCCACTTT
TRBJ2-3 | TRBD2 | - | TRBV2 | CASLVAGGPDTQYF | TGTGCCAGCCTCGTGGCGGGGGGGCCCGATACGCAGTATTTT
TRBJ1-6 | - | - | TRBV11-3 | CASSLDRREINSPLHF | TGTGCCAGCAGCTTAGATCGAAGAGAGATTAATTCACCCCTCCACTTT
TRBJ2-1 | TRBD1 | - | TRBV4-3 | CASGWTGDNEQFF | TGCGCCAGCGGTTGGACAGGGGACAATGAGCAGTTCTTC
TRBJ2-6 | - | - | TRBV9 | CASSVPLDPPGSGANVLTF | TGTGCCAGCAGCGTACCCCTCGACCCCCCGGGCTCTGGGGCCAACGTCCTGACTTTC
TRBJ1-2 | TRBD1 | - | TRBV5-3 | CARSTGQENGYTF | TGTGCCAGAAGCACGGGACAGGAGAATGGCTACACCTTC
TRBJ1-5 | - | - | TRBV7-2 | CASSPRDGQPQHF | TGTGCCAGCAGCCCTCGGGACGGACAGCCCCAGCATTTT
TRBJ2-1 | - | - | TRBV9 | CASSVVPQNFGGNEQFF | TGTGCCAGCAGCGTAGTACCTCAGAACTTCGGTGGCAATGAGCAGTTCTTC
TRBJ2-1 | - | - | TRBV18 | CASSPRVGGENNEQFF | TGTGCCAGCTCACCAAGAGTGGGCGGGGAAAACAATGAGCAGTTCTTC
TRBJ1-1 | TRBD1 | once | TRBV5-1 | CASSPLGQGGPVGAFF | TGCGCCAGCAGCCCCCTCGGACAGGGGGGACCAGTTGGAGCTTTCTTT
TRBJ2-7 | - | - | TRBV7-5 | CARSLAGTSGTYEQYF | TGTGCCAGAAGCTTAGCGGGGACTAGCGGGACCTACGAGCAGTACTTC
TRBJ1-5 | TRBD1 | - | TRBV19 | CASSTTGTGVPQPQHF | TGTGCCAGTAGTACCACCGGGACAGGGGTCCCTCAGCCCCAGCATTTT
TRBJ1-5 | - | - | TRBV6-2/TRBV6-3 | CASSYGGAGQPQHF | TGTGCCAGCAGTTACGGAGGGGCCGGTCAGCCCCAGCATTTT
TRBJ2-7 | - | - | TRBV27 | CASSMGLSDEQYF | TGTGCCAGCAGTATGGGCCTATCGGACGAGCAGTACTTC
TRBJ1-5 | - | - | TRBV19 | CASSTGSPASNQPQHF | TGTGCCAGTAGTACGGGCTCCCCCGCGAGCAATCAGCCCCAGCATTTT
TRBJ1-5 | TRBD1 | few | TRBV19 | CASTRGQGSNQPQHF | TGTGCCAGTACCAGGGGACAGGGTAGCAATCAGCCCCAGCATTTT
TRBJ1-4 | - | - | TRBV4-3 | CASSQDSGTNEKLFF | TGCGCCAGCAGCCAAGACTCGGGTACAAATGAAAAACTGTTTTTT
TRBJ1-5 | - | - | TRBV19 | CASSMPVIQPQHF | TGTGCCAGTAGTATGCCCGTCATCCAGCCCCAGCATTTT
TRBJ2-7 | - | once | TRBV27 | CASSLRGASYEQYF | TGTGCCAGCAGTTTGAGGGGGGCGTCCTACGAGCAGTACTTC
TRBJ2-7 | - | few | TRBV6-5 | CASRESSTYEQYF | TGTGCCAGCAGAGAGTCCAGCACCTACGAGCAGTACTTC
TRBJ2-1 | - | - | TRBV28 | CASSSGTAGYNEQFF | TGTGCCAGCAGCTCGGGGACCGCAGGATACAATGAGCAGTTCTTC
TRBJ2-7 | - | - | TRBV19 | CASSIPPFAEQYF | TGTGCCAGTAGTATCCCCCCTTTCGCCGAGCAGTACTTC
TRBJ2-3 | - | few | TRBV28 | CASTEQGPSDTQYF | TGTGCCAGCACCGAGCAGGGCCCCTCGGATACGCAGTATTTT
TRBJ2-3 | TRBD1 | - | TRBV7-3 | CASSLDRGVGDTQYF | TGTGCCAGCAGCTTAGACAGGGGCGTTGGAGATACGCAGTATTTT